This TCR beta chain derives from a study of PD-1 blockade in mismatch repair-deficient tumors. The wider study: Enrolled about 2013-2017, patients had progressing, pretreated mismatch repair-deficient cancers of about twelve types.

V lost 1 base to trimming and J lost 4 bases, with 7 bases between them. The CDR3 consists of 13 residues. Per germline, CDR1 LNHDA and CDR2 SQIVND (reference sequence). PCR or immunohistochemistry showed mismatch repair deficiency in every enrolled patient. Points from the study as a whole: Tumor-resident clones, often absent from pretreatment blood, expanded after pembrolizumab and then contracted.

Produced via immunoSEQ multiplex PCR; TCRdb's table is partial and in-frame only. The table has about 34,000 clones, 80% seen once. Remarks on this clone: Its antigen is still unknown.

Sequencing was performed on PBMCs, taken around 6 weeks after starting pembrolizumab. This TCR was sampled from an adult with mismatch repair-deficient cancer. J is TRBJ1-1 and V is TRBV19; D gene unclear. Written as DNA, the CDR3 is TGTGCCAGTAGTATAGCCCCGGGCACTGAAGCTTTCTTT. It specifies CASSIAPGTEAFF.